What follows are 20 T cell receptor beta chains derived from one specimen sequenced in a study of T cells in Graves' hyperthyroidism and ophthalmopathy. RNA transcripts served as the template for amplifying TCR beta CDR3 regions. TCR CDR3 regions were first amplified by RT-PCR with HTBI primers. TCRdb called the multiplex PCR reads again in MiXCR, with one record for every CDR3 protein. The table has hundreds of thousands of distinct CDR3 sequences, roughly 21% seen once. The sample consisted of blood. All receptors derive from a man in his forties with Graves' ophthalmopathy.

The chain joins TRBV6-1 to TRBJ1-2, with D tentatively TRBD1 (6 bases). V gave up 5 bases and J gave up 8 bases, with 18 bases separating them. In germline, CDR1 is MNHNS, CDR2 SASEGT. CDR3 length equals 14 residues. The DNA for the CDR3 is TGTGCCAGCAGTCCGGGGGGCTACGCACGAGGCTACACCTTC. Translating gives CASSPGGYARGYTF.

The V call is TRBV28, the J call TRBJ2-5; D gene uncertain. CDR3 length: 15 amino acids. Germline CDR1 and CDR2: MDHEN and SYDVKM. Trimming stripped 3 bases from V and 2 bases from J, with 13 bases between. As DNA, the CDR3 is TGTGCCAGCAGTTTTGAATCCCACCCTCAAGAGACCCAGTACTTC. Translating gives CASSFESHPQETQYF. Looking up the rest from reference TRBV28 and TRBJ2-5 gives the full variable domain: DVKVTQSSRYLVKRTGEKVFLECVQDMDHENMFWYRQDPGLGLRLIYFSYDVKMKEKGDIPEGYSVSREKKERFSLILESASTNQTSMYLCASSFESHPQETQYFGPGTRLLVL.

There are a few counts of this clonotype. The chain combines TRBV30 with TRBJ2-1, with TRBD2 identical over 14 bases. The CDR3 runs 15 residues. Per the germline V gene, CDR1 is GTSNPN and CDR2 is SVGIG (reference sequence). V was pared by 2 bases and J by 7 bases, with 4 bases of the junction left unmatched. The CDR3 DNA reads as TGTGCCTGGAGTACGGGACTAGCGGGAGAGAATGAGCAGTTCTTC. It translates to CAWSTGLAGENEQFF.

This clonotype was counted a few times. The genes are TRBV28 and TRBJ2-1; the match to TRBD1 covers 9 bases. CDR3 length: 16 amino acids. The V gene end was trimmed by 7 bases and the J gene end by 9 bases; junction bases not matched to a gene: 16. Germline V lookup: CDR1 MDHEN, CDR2 SYDVKM. CDR3 residues: CASTPFGTGIRTEQFF. CDR3 DNA: TGTGCCAGCACCCCGTTTGGGACAGGGATTCGCACTGAGCAGTTCTTC.

This clonotype was detected many times. V usage is TRBV28 and J usage is TRBJ2-7, with 8 bases matching TRBD1. Trimming cost V 8 bases and J 4 bases; bases outside gene matches: 10. CDR1 and CDR2 (germline): MDHEN, SYDVKM. The CDR3 spans 14 residues. The CDR3 loop is CASGSQGVTYEQYF. The CDR3 DNA reads as TGTGCCAGCGGGTCACAGGGGGTCACGTACGAGCAGTACTTC.

The J gene is TRBJ2-7, the V gene TRBV30, with TRBD1 matching over 9 bases. CDR3 size: 14 residues. V shed 7 bases, J shed 0 bases, and the junction held 7 bases outside the gene matches. The germline CDR1 and CDR2 sequences are GTSNPN and SVGIG (reference sequence). The CDR3 DNA reads TGTGCCTCCTCCGGGACAGGGAACTCCTACGAGCAGTACTTC. Encoded protein: CASSGTGNSYEQYF.

The CDR3 spells CASRGPGLGVSKQYF. The CDR3 DNA reads TGTGCCAGCAGAGGCCCGGGACTGGGGGTTAGCAAGCAGTACTTC. The V call is TRBV28, the J call TRBJ2-7, with D perhaps TRBD2 (6 bases). Per the germline V gene, CDR1 is MDHEN and CDR2 is SYDVKM. V lost 6 bases, J lost 8 bases, and 23 bases lay in between. This CDR3 comprises 15 residues.

This clonotype has at least ten counts. The genes are TRBV28 and TRBJ2-7, with 7 positions matching TRBD2. V was pared by 3 bases and J by 2 bases, with 4 bases of the junction left unmatched. There are 14 residues in the CDR3. Per germline, CDR1 MDHEN and CDR2 SYDVKM. The CDR3 nucleotides read TGTGCCAGCAGTTTTGGGCTAGCGGCCTACGAGCAGTACTTC. It codes for CASSFGLAAYEQYF.

This clonotype appeared a few times. The V and J genes are TRBV19 and TRBJ2-4, with a weak D call TRBD2 (6 bases). The V and J ends lost 3 bases and 1 base respectively, with 10 bases between them. In germline, CDR1 is LNHDA, CDR2 SQIVND (reference sequence). The CDR3 consists of 15 residues. CDR3: CASSINGGAKNIQYF. The CDR3 DNA reads as TGTGCCAGTAGTATTAATGGGGGGGCCAAAAACATTCAGTACTTC.

The V and J genes are TRBV30 and TRBJ1-2; TRBD1 might be the D (5 bases). Per the germline V gene, CDR1 is GTSNPN and CDR2 is SVGIG (reference sequence). The CDR3 sequence is 14 residues long. V gave up 0 bases and J gave up 5 bases, with 13 bases separating them. Here the CDR3 reads CAWSVGGGWYGYTF. CDR3 sequence (DNA): TGTGCCTGGAGTGTAGGTGGGGGTTGGTATGGCTACACCTTC.

In its sample, this clonotype was seen a few times. The CDR3 DNA is TGTGCCATCAGCCCTAGCGGGGGGCCTGTCGAGACCCAGTACTTC. Translation gives CAISPSGGPVETQYF. This chain connects TRBV10-3 to TRBJ2-5; 11 bases match TRBD2. Unmatched junction bases numbered 8, after V lost 6 bases and J lost 5 bases. Germline V gives CDR1 ENHRY, CDR2 SYGVKD. This CDR3 is built from 15 residues.

This chain connects TRBV6-1 to TRBJ1-3; weak D call: TRBD1 (5 bases). V lost 11 bases and J 3 bases, leaving 17 bases between the germline ends. Germline lookup yields CDR1 MNHNS and CDR2 SASEGT. There are 14 residues in the CDR3. CDR3 protein: CAASRVPSGNTIYF. CDR3 in DNA: TGTGCCGCCAGCAGGGTTCCCAGTGGAAACACCATATATTTT.

V is TRBV10-3 and J is TRBJ2-1; 9 bases agree with TRBD1. The ends lost 2 bases at V and 5 bases at J; junction bases unmatched: 7. The CDR3 contains 16 residues. Germline V gene data show CDR1 as ENHRY and CDR2 as SYGVKD. The CDR3 sequence: CAISERAGQGNNEQFF. The CDR3, as DNA: TGTGCCATCAGTGAGCGAGCGGGACAGGGTAACAATGAGCAGTTCTTC.

There are many counts of this clonotype. V gene TRBV24-1 combines with J gene TRBJ2-1; unclear D gene. Germline CDR1 KGHDR, CDR2 SFDVKD. V lost 5 bases and J 0 bases, leaving 10 bases between the germline ends. CDR3 length: 15 amino acids. This CDR3 reads CATSAAASSYNEQFF. The CDR3 DNA reads TGTGCCACCAGTGCGGCGGCCAGCTCCTACAATGAGCAGTTCTTC.

This clonotype occurred many times. This chain joins TRBV12-3 or TRBV12-4 and TRBJ2-1; 11 bases are a match to TRBD2. V was pared by 3 bases and J by 8 bases, with 6 bases of the junction left unmatched. This CDR3 comprises 15 residues. The CDR3: CASSLTSGNMDEQFF. CDR3 DNA sequence: TGTGCCAGCAGTTTGACTAGCGGGAATATGGATGAGCAGTTCTTC.

This clonotype was found many times. The CDR3 DNA follows: TGTGCCAGCAGCCGGACTAGCGGGATCCCCAGTGAGCAGTTCTTC. It is translated as CASSRTSGIPSEQFF. The rearrangement links TRBV7-6 to TRBJ2-1, with 12 bases identical to TRBD2. Per the germline V gene, CDR1 is SGHVS and CDR2 is FNYEAQ. With 5 bases clipped from V and 9 bases from J, the junction kept 8 bases outside the gene matches. The CDR3 is 15 residues long.

V usage is TRBV4-3 and J usage is TRBJ2-7, with 8 positions matching TRBD2. The CDR3 length is 14 residues. Trimming at V came to 3 bases and at J to 6 bases, leaving 7 bases not matched to a gene. Germline V gene lookup returns CDR1 LGHNA and CDR2 YSLEER. The CDR3 DNA is TGCGCCAGCAGCCATCGCCAAACTAGCGGCGAGCAGTACTTC. Protein product: CASSHRQTSGEQYF.

The chain couples TRBV5-1 to TRBJ2-5; D possibly matches TRBD1 or TRBD2 (6 bases each). From germline, CDR1 is SGHRS and CDR2 YFSETQ. The CDR3 totals 15 residues. The V gene lost 0 bases and the J gene lost 4 bases, with 13 bases spanning the gap. This CDR3 reads CASSLAARGGETQYF. The CDR3, as DNA: TGCGCCAGCAGCTTGGCCGCCAGGGGAGGAGAGACCCAGTACTTC.

This clonotype has more than one count but fewer than ten. V is TRBV20-1 and J is TRBJ2-1, with 7 bases that match TRBD1. This CDR3 contains 14 residues. CDR1 is DFQATT, CDR2 SNEGSKA, per germline (reference sequence). After removal of 2 bases from V and 5 bases from J, the junction contained 6 bases not matched to a gene. The CDR3 nucleotides read TGCAGTGCTAGATCCCGGGACAGCGACAATGAGCAGTTCTTC. This sequence encodes CSARSRDSDNEQFF.

This clonotype was seen many times. V and J are TRBV30 and TRBJ1-1; D not certain. V was shortened by 8 bases and J by 0 bases, with 13 bases between the two germline ends. The length of the CDR3 is 13 residues. Germline CDR1 reads GTSNPN; CDR2 reads SVGIG (reference sequence). The CDR3 here is CATKTRMNTEAFF. CDR3 DNA sequence: TGTGCCACCAAGACACGCATGAACACTGAAGCTTTCTTT.